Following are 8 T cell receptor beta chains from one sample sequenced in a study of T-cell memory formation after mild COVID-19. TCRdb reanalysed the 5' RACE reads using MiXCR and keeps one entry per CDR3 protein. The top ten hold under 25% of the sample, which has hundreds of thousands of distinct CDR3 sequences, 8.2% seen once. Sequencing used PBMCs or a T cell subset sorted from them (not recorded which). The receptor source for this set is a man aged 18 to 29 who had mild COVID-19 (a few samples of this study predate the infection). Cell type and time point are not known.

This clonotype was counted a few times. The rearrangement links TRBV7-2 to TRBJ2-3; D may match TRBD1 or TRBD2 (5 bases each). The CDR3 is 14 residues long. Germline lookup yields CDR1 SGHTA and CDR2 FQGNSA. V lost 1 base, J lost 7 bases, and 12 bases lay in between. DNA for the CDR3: TGTGCCAGCAGCTTAGGACAGTGGAGGAATACGCAGTATTTT. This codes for CASSLGQWRNTQYF.

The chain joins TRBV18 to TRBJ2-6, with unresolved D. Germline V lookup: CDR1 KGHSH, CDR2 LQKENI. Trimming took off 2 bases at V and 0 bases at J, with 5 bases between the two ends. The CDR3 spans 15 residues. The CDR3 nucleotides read TGTGCCAGCTCACCAGTGGCCTCTGGGGCCAACGTCCTGACTTTC. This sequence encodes CASSPVASGANVLTF.

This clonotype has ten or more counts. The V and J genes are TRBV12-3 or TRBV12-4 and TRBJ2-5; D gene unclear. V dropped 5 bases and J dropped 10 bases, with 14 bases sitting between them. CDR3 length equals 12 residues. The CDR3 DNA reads TGTGCCAGCAGTCAGGCACCCTCCATCCAGTACTTC. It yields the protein CASSQAPSIQYF.

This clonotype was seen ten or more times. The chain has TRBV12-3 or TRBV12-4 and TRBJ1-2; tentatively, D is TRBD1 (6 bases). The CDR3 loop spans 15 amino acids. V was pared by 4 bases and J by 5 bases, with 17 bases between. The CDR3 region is CASSSRLGALYGYTF. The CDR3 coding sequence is TGTGCCAGCAGTTCCCGCCTGGGGGCCCTATATGGCTACACCTTC.

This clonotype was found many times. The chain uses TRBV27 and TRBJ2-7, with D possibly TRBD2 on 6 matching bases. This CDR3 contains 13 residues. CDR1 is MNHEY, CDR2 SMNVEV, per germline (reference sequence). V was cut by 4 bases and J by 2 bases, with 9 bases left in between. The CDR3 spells CASSSGLTYEQYF. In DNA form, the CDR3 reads TGTGCCAGCAGTTCGGGACTGACCTACGAGCAGTACTTC.

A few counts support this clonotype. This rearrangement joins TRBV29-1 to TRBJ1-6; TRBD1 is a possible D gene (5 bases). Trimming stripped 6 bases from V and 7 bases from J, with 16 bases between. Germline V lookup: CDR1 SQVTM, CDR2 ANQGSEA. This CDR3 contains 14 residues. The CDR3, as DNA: TGCAGCGTCGCCGGGGGTACTGGGAATTCACCCCTCCACTTT. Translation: CSVAGGTGNSPLHF.

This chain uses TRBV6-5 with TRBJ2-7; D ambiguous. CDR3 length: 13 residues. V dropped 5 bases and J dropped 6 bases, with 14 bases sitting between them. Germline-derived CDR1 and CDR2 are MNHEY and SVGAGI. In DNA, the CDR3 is TGTGCCAGCAGTCTCCGACCATCCCGCGAGCAGTACTTC. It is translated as CASSLRPSREQYF.

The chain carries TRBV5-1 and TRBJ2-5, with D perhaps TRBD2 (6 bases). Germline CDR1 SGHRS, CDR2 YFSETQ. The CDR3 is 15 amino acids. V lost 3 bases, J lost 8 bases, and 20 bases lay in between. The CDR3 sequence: CASSSTTSRKVTQYF. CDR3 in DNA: TGCGCCAGCAGCTCGACGACTAGTCGGAAAGTTACCCAGTACTTC.